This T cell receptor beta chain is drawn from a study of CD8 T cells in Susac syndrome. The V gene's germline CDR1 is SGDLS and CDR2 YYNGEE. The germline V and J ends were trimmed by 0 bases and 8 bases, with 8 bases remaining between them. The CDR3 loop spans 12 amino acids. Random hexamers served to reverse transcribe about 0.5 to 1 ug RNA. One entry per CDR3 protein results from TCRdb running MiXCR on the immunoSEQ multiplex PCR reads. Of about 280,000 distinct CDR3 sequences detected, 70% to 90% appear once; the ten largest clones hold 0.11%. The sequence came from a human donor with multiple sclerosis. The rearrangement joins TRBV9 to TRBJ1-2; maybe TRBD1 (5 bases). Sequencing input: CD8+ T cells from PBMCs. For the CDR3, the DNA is TGTGCCAGCAGCGTAGGAGGGGACGGCTACACCTTC. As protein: CASSVGGDGYTF.